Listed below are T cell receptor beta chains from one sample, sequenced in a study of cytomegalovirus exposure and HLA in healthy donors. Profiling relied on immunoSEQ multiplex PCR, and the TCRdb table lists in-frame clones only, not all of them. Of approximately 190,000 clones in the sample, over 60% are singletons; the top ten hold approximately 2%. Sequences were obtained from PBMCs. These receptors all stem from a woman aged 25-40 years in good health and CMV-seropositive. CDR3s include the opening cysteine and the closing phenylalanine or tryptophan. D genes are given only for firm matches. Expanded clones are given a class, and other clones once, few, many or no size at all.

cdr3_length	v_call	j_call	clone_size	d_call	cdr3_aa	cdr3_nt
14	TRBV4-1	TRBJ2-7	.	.	CASSHDQGTYEQYF	TGCGCCAGCAGCCACGACCAGGGGACCTACGAGCAGTACTTC
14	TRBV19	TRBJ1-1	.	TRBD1	CASKEGARYTEAFF	TGTGCCAGTAAGGAGGGGGCGAGATACACTGAAGCTTTCTTT
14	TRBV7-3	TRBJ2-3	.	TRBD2	CASSELAGTDTQYF	TGTGCCAGCAGCGAACTAGCGGGCACAGATACGCAGTATTTT
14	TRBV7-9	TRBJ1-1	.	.	CASSLGDRQSEAFF	TGTGCCAGCAGCTTAGGAGACAGACAGAGTGAAGCTTTCTTT
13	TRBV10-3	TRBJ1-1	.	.	CAISVAGNTEAFF	TGTGCCATCAGTGTTGCAGGCAACACTGAAGCTTTCTTT
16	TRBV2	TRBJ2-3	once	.	CASTRLNGGGTDTQYF	TGTGCCAGCACGAGATTAAACGGCGGGGGCACAGATACGCAGTATTTT
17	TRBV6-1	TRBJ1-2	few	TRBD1	CASSEASLGQVKYGYTF	TGTGCCAGCAGTGAAGCTTCTTTAGGACAGGTGAAATATGGCTACACCTTC
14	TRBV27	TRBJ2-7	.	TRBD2	CASSLTAGVVEQYF	TGTGCCAGCAGTTTAACAGCGGGAGTGGTCGAGCAGTACTTC
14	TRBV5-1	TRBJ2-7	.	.	CASSLSTETYEQYF	TGCGCCAGCAGCTTGTCAACAGAAACCTACGAGCAGTACTTC
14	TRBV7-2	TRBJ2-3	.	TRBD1	CASSPTGRTDTQYF	TGTGCCAGCAGCCCGACAGGGCGCACAGATACGCAGTATTTT
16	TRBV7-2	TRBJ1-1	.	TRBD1	CASSLYGTGGNTEAFF	TGTGCCAGCAGCTTATACGGGACAGGGGGGAACACTGAAGCTTTCTTT
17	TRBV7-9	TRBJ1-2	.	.	CASSLGQRQTRIGVYTF	TGTGCCAGCAGCTTAGGGCAACGACAGACGCGCATCGGAGTCTACACCTTC
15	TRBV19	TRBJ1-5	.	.	CASSIGTKGWEPQHF	TGTGCCAGTAGTATCGGGACAAAGGGGTGGGAGCCCCAGCATTTT
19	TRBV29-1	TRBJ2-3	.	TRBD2	CSVQASLAGGRRGRDTQYF	TGCAGCGTCCAAGCATCACTAGCGGGGGGGCGGAGAGGGAGAGATACGCAGTATTTT
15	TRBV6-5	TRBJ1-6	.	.	CASRQAGFTNSPLHF	TGTGCCAGCAGGCAAGCAGGGTTTACGAATTCACCCCTCCACTTT
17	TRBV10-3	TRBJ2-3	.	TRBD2	CAISTDLLAGGGDTQYF	TGTGCCATCAGCACCGATTTGCTAGCGGGAGGGGGGGATACGCAGTATTTT
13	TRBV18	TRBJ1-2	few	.	CASSPAGGEGYTF	TGTGCCAGCTCACCAGCTGGGGGCGAAGGCTACACCTTC
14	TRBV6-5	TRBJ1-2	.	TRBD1	CASRWGQGTYGYTF	TGTGCCAGCAGGTGGGGACAGGGGACCTATGGCTACACCTTC
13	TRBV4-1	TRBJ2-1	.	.	CASSQAQVGLLFF	TGCGCCAGCAGCCAAGCGCAAGTGGGACTTCTGTTCTTC
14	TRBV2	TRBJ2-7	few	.	CASSPARGTYEQYF	TGTGCCAGCAGTCCTGCGCGGGGCACCTACGAGCAGTACTTC
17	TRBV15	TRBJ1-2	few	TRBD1	CATSRDRSTGVVGGYTF	TGTGCCACCAGCAGAGATCGTTCGACAGGGGTGGTGGGCGGCTACACCTTC
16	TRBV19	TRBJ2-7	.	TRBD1	CASRNSGGTGAYEQYF	TGTGCCAGTAGAAACTCGGGAGGGACAGGGGCCTACGAGCAGTACTTC
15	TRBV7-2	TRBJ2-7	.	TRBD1	CASSQGNRDSYEQYF	TGTGCCAGCAGCCAGGGAAACCGGGACAGCTACGAGCAGTACTTC
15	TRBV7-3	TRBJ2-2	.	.	CASSLQATNTGELFF	TGTGCCAGCAGCTTACAGGCGACGAACACCGGGGAGCTGTTTTTT
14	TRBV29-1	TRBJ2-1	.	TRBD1	CSVEEGTAYNEQFF	TGCAGCGTTGAAGAAGGGACAGCCTACAATGAGCAGTTCTTC
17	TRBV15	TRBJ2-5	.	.	CATSDTNITRPQETQYF	TGTGCCACCAGCGATACTAATATCACTAGGCCCCAAGAGACCCAGTACTTC
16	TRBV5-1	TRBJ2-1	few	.	CASSLVQPSGHNEQFF	TGCGCCAGCAGCTTGGTCCAGCCCTCAGGGCACAATGAGCAGTTCTTC
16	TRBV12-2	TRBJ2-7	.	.	CASRRERWTSGNEQYF	TGTGCAAGTCGCCGCGAACGCTGGACTAGCGGGAACGAGCAGTACTTC
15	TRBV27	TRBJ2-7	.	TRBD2	CASSLQVTSTYEQYF	TGTGCCAGCAGTTTACAGGTGACTAGCACCTACGAGCAGTACTTC
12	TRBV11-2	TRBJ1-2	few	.	CASSRYRDGYTF	TGTGCCAGCAGCCGTTACAGGGATGGCTACACCTTC
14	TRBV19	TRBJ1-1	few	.	CASTPEPMNTEAFF	TGTGCCAGTACCCCAGAACCAATGAACACTGAAGCTTTCTTT
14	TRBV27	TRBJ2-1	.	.	CASKATATNNEQFF	TGTGCCAGCAAAGCGACAGCTACAAACAATGAGCAGTTCTTC
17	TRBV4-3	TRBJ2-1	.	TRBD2	CASSQDEGLAVYNEQFF	TGCGCCAGCAGCCAAGATGAGGGACTAGCGGTTTACAATGAGCAGTTCTTC
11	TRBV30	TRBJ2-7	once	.	CACITGIEQYF	TGTGCCTGCATAACAGGGATCGAGCAGTACTTC
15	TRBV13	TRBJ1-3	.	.	CASSLRGPSGNTIYF	TGTGCCAGCAGCTTGCGCGGGCCCTCTGGAAACACCATATATTTT
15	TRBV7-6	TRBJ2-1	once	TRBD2	CASSERSGGSRRPFF	TGTGCCAGCAGCGAGCGTAGCGGGGGGTCTCGACGACCGTTCTTC
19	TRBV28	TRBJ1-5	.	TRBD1	CASSLIGTGVDPVGQPQHF	TGTGCCAGCAGTTTAATCGGGACAGGGGTAGATCCTGTCGGTCAGCCCCAGCATTTT
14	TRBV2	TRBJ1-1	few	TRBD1	CASSGKRTGTEAFF	TGTGCCAGCAGCGGAAAAAGGACAGGGACTGAAGCTTTCTTT
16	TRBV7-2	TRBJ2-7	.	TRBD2	CASSLAQGLASYEQYF	TGTGCCAGCAGCTTAGCCCAGGGACTAGCCAGCTACGAGCAGTACTTC
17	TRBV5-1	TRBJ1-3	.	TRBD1	CASSFWTGGVSGNTIYF	TGCGCCAGCAGCTTCTGGACAGGGGGGGTGTCTGGAAACACCATATATTTT
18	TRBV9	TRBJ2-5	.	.	CASSVGISYLGHQETQYF	TGTGCCAGCAGCGTAGGAATCAGCTACTTGGGGCACCAAGAGACCCAGTACTTC
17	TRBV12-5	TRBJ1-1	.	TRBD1	CASGLVLSPGGGTEAFF	TGTGCTAGTGGTTTGGTACTAAGTCCAGGGGGCGGGACTGAAGCTTTCTTT
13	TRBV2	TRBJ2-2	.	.	CASREQGSGELFF	TGTGCCAGCAGGGAACAGGGTTCCGGGGAGCTGTTTTTT
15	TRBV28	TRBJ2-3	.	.	CASSLRVRSTDTQYF	TGTGCCAGCAGTTTGCGGGTAAGGTCCACAGATACGCAGTATTTT
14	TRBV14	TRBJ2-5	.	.	CASSPGVREETQYF	TGTGCCAGCAGCCCAGGGGTCAGGGAGGAGACCCAGTACTTC
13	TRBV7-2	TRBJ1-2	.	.	CASSRSSGYGYTF	TGTGCCAGCAGCCGCTCTAGCGGCTATGGCTACACCTTC
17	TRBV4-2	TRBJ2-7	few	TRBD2	CASSQELAGAPWYEQYF	TGTGCCAGCAGCCAAGAGCTAGCGGGGGCCCCTTGGTACGAGCAGTACTTC
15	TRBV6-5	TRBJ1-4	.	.	CASSYSSQKKEKLFF	TGTGCCAGCAGTTACTCCTCACAGAAAAAGGAAAAACTGTTTTTT